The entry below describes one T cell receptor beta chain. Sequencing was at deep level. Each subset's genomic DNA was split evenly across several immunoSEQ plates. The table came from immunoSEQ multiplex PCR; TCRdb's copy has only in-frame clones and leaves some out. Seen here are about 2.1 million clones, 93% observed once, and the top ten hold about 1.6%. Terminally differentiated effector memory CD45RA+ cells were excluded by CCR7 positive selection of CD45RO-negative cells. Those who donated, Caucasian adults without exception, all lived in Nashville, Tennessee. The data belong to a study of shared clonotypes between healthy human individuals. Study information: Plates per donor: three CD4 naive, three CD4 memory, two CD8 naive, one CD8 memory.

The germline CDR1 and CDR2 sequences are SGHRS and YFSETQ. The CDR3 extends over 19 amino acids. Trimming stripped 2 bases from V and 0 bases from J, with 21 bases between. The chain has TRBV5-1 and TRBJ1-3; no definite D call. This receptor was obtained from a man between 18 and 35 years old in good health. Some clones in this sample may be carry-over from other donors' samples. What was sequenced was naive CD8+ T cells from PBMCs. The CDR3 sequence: CASSFPRHFNPSSGNTIYF. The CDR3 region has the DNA TGCGCCAGCAGCTTTCCAAGACACTTCAACCCTAGCTCTGGAAACACCATATATTTT.